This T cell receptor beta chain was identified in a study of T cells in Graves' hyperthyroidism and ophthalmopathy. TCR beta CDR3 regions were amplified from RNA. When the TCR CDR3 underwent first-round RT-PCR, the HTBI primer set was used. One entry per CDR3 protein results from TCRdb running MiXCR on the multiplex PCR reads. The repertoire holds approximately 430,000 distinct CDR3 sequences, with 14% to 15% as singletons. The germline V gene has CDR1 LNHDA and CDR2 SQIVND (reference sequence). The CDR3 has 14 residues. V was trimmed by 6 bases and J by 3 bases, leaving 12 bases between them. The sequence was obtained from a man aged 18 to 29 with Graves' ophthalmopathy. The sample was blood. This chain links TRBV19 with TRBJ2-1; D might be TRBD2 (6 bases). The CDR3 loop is CASRHGRFYNEQFF. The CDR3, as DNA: TGTGCCAGTAGACACGGGAGATTCTACAATGAGCAGTTCTTC.